Listed below are T cell receptor beta chains from one sample, sequenced in a study of blood T cell repertoires in COVID-19. Only in-frame clones appear in the TCRdb table, and some are missing; sequencing was by immunoSEQ multiplex PCR. The sample yields roughly 290,000 clones, around 91% seen once. Material for sequencing was peripheral blood. The receptors stem from a woman in her sixties with acute or convalescent COVID-19. Both conserved end residues are part of each CDR3. The D gene is left open where the match is weak. Clone sizes are given selectively: once, few, many, or a class where the clone is expanded.

j_call,clone_size,d_call,v_call,cdr3_aa,cdr3_nt
TRBJ2-3,once,TRBD2,TRBV27,CATRRLAATDTQYF,TGTGCCACTCGACGACTAGCCGCCACAGATACGCAGTATTTT
TRBJ2-3,.,TRBD1,TRBV7-8,CASSPDWQGAGTDTQYF,TGTGCCAGCAGCCCCGACTGGCAGGGGGCTGGCACAGATACGCAGTATTTT
TRBJ1-6,.,TRBD1,TRBV7-2,CASSLFGVGQGNSPLHF,TGTGCCAGCAGCTTATTTGGTGTGGGACAGGGGAATTCACCCCTCCACTTT
TRBJ2-1,.,TRBD2,TRBV28,CASSLSASGSGDEQFF,TGTGCCAGCAGTTTATCGGCTAGCGGGAGTGGGGATGAGCAGTTCTTC
TRBJ1-6,.,.,TRBV6-1,CASSEFGQYNSPLHF,TGTGCCAGCAGTGAATTTGGACAGTATAATTCACCCCTCCACTTT
TRBJ2-2,once,TRBD2,TRBV6-2/TRBV6-3,CASSYSNPREETGSGELFF,TGTGCCAGCAGTTACTCGAACCCGCGGGAGGAAACAGGCTCCGGGGAGCTGTTTTTT
TRBJ1-1,once,.,TRBV4-1,CASRPGGGGLNTEAFF,TGCGCCAGCAGACCCGGGGGAGGAGGATTGAACACTGAAGCTTTCTTT
TRBJ1-2,once,TRBD1,TRBV10-2,CASRTGVSYGYTF,TGCGCCAGCCGCACAGGGGTTTCCTATGGCTACACCTTC
TRBJ1-1,.,.,TRBV18,CASSPGVKVPGAFF,TGTGCCAGCTCGCCAGGGGTTAAGGTACCAGGGGCTTTCTTT
TRBJ2-2,.,.,TRBV9,CASSVFGMETGELFF,TGTGCCAGCAGCGTATTCGGGATGGAAACGGGGGAGCTGTTTTTT
TRBJ1-1,few,.,TRBV2,CASRDSEAFF,TGTGCCAGCAGAGACAGTGAAGCTTTCTTT
TRBJ2-7,.,TRBD1,TRBV28,CASSPGGWEQYF,TGTGCCAGCAGTCCAGGGGGCTGGGAGCAGTACTTC
TRBJ2-7,once,.,TRBV28,CASSSTGKVYEQYF,TGTGCCAGCAGTTCAACAGGGAAAGTCTACGAGCAGTACTTC
TRBJ2-7,.,TRBD1,TRBV7-3,CASSSHRDSYEQYF,TGTGCCAGCAGCTCCCACCGGGACAGCTACGAGCAGTACTTC
TRBJ1-1,.,.,TRBV6-6,CASRPQGGAEAFF,TGTGCCAGCAGACCTCAGGGAGGGGCTGAAGCTTTCTTT
TRBJ2-7,few,TRBD1,TRBV18,CASSPKGAGTGIHEQYF,TGTGCCAGCTCACCAAAAGGGGCCGGGACAGGGATCCACGAGCAGTACTTC
TRBJ2-2,.,.,TRBV6-6,CASGLTNTGELFF,TGTGCCAGCGGACTAACCAACACCGGGGAGCTGTTTTTT
TRBJ1-1,.,.,TRBV3-1/TRBV3-2,CASSQQPLTDRAFF,TGTGCCAGCAGCCAGCAGCCGTTGACAGATAGAGCTTTCTTT
TRBJ2-3,.,TRBD2,TRBV7-6,CASSSGVASTDTQYF,TGTGCCAGCAGCAGCGGGGTGGCTAGCACAGATACGCAGTATTTT
TRBJ1-2,.,TRBD1,TRBV2,CASPGQGVYGYTF,TGTGCCAGCCCGGGACAGGGGGTCTATGGCTACACCTTC
TRBJ2-7,.,.,TRBV7-3,CASSLTLATEQYF,TGTGCCAGCAGCTTAACACTAGCTACCGAGCAGTACTTC
TRBJ2-2,.,TRBD2,TRBV7-2,CASIPRGGANTGELFF,TGTGCCAGCATTCCTCGCGGGGGGGCGAACACCGGGGAGCTGTTTTTT
TRBJ1-3,.,TRBD1,TRBV3-1/TRBV3-2,CASSEGASGNTIYF,TGTGCCAGCAGCGAGGGGGCGAGTGGAAACACCATATATTTT
TRBJ1-1,.,TRBD1,TRBV2,CASTRTGMNTEAFF,TGTGCCAGCACCCGGACAGGGATGAACACTGAAGCTTTCTTT
TRBJ2-7,.,TRBD1,TRBV5-4,CASRRDRSSYEQYF,TGTGCCAGCAGACGGGACAGGAGCTCCTACGAGCAGTACTTC
TRBJ1-3,.,.,TRBV7-2,CASSLLLSSGNTIYF,TGTGCCAGCAGCCTTCTCCTGAGCTCTGGAAACACCATATATTTT
TRBJ2-5,few,.,TRBV7-9,CASSYPLETQYF,TGTGCCAGCAGCTATCCCTTGGAGACCCAGTACTTC
TRBJ1-1,.,.,TRBV18,CASSPKGDIEAFF,TGTGCCAGCTCACCAAAAGGGGACATTGAAGCTTTCTTT
TRBJ2-3,.,TRBD1,TRBV19,CASSSWTGPRPDTQYF,TGTGCCAGTAGTTCTTGGACAGGACCGAGACCAGATACGCAGTATTTT
TRBJ1-6,.,TRBD1,TRBV5-1,CASSLGGQGKGSPLHF,TGCGCCAGCAGCCTCGGTGGACAGGGGAAGGGATCACCCCTCCACTTT
TRBJ1-2,.,.,TRBV7-9,CASSFPGSIYGYTF,TGTGCCAGCAGCTTTCCAGGGTCGATTTATGGCTACACCTTC
TRBJ1-3,.,TRBD1,TRBV27,CASSHRGPGNTIYF,TGTGCCAGCAGTCACAGGGGGCCTGGAAACACCATATATTTT
TRBJ2-2,.,TRBD2,TRBV18,CASSPRGVAGDSGELFF,TGTGCCAGCTCACCTCGGGGGGTAGCGGGAGATTCGGGGGAGCTGTTTTTT
TRBJ1-2,.,.,TRBV28,CASLRIGGYGYTF,TGTGCCAGCCTCCGAATAGGGGGCTATGGCTACACCTTC
TRBJ1-3,.,.,TRBV7-6,CASSSGNSDTIYF,TGTGCCAGCAGCTCGGGGAATTCAGACACCATATATTTT
TRBJ2-1,.,TRBD2,TRBV15,CATSEAGVLYNEQFF,TGTGCCACCAGCGAAGCGGGAGTTCTCTACAATGAGCAGTTCTTC
TRBJ2-7,.,.,TRBV6-6,CASTYTPGSYEQYF,TGTGCCAGCACCTATACCCCAGGGTCCTACGAGCAGTACTTC
TRBJ1-2,.,TRBD1,TRBV5-6,CASSPTPGQMSYTF,TGTGCCAGCAGCCCAACCCCGGGACAGATGAGCTACACCTTC
TRBJ2-3,.,TRBD2,TRBV10-3,CAISGASGGVDTQYF,TGTGCCATCAGTGGAGCTAGCGGGGGTGTAGATACGCAGTATTTT
TRBJ1-2,.,.,TRBV20-1,CSASLVEGYGYTF,TGCAGTGCTAGTCTCGTGGAGGGCTATGGCTACACCTTC
TRBJ2-3,.,TRBD2,TRBV3-1/TRBV3-2,CASSQDTLAGADTQYF,TGTGCCAGCAGCCAAGATACGCTAGCGGGGGCAGATACGCAGTATTTT
TRBJ1-1,.,.,TRBV30,CAWSVLDSWTEAFF,TGTGCCTGGAGTGTACTTGACAGTTGGACTGAAGCTTTCTTT
TRBJ1-4,.,.,TRBV7-9,CASSSPLDSGEKLFF,TGTGCCAGCAGCTCCCCCTTGGACAGTGGAGAAAAACTGTTTTTT